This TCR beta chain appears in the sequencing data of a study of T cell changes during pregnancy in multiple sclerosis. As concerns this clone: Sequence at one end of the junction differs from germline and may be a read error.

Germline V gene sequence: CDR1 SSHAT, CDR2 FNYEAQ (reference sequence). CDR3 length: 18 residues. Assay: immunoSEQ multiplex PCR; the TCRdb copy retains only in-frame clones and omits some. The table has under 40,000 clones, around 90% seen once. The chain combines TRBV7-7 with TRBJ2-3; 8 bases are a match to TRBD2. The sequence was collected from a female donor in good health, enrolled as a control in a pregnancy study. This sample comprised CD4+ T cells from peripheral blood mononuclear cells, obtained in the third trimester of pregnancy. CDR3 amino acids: CASSLISPRGGGLNTQYF. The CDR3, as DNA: TGTGCTAGCAGCTTAATATCGCCTCGGGGGGGCGGGCTAAATACGCAGTATTTT. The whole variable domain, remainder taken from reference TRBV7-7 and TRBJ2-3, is GAGVSQSPRYKVTKRGQDVTLRCDPISSHATLYWYQQALGQGPEFLTYFNYEAQPDKSGLPSDRFSAERPEGSISTLTIQRTEQRDSAMYRCASSLISPRGGGLNTQYFGPGTRLTVL.